The sequence of this T cell receptor (beta chain) was determined in a study of blood T cell repertoires in COVID-19. Profiled with immunoSEQ multiplex PCR; TCRdb holds only in-frame clones, not every one. Altogether about 150,000 clones are present, roughly 78% being singletons, with the ten largest covering roughly 5.6%. Looked up from germline, CDR1 is LNHDA and CDR2 is SQIVND (reference sequence). The CDR3 is made up of 14 amino acids. Trimming cost V 7 bases and J 2 bases; bases outside gene matches: 8. Across over 20 US areas, participants ranged in age from 18 to 89 years. Cohort 3 donors were reported recovered after two negative PCRs, clearance, or symptom resolution.

The V call is TRBV19, the J call TRBJ2-7; 7 bases agree with TRBD1. Input material: PBMCs or T cells enriched from blood (not recorded which). This receptor was identified in a woman aged 45-65 years who had recovered from COVID-19. The CDR3 region has the DNA TGTGCCAGTAATTCGGACAGGCCCCCCTACGAGCAGTACTTC. Amino acid sequence: CASNSDRPPYEQYF.